This TCR beta chain was obtained from a study of shared clonotypes between healthy human individuals. With V trimmed by 0 bases and J by 4 bases, 2 bases remained unmatched. Germline CDR1 reads SGHDN; CDR2 reads FVKESK. The CDR3 loop spans 14 amino acids. Naive CD8 cells lacked CD45RO, underwent positive selection for CCR7 and left out terminally differentiated effector memory CD45RA+ cells. This clone was seen only a few times. Data came from immunoSEQ multiplex PCR; TCRdb stores just in-frame clones and leaves some out. In the table there are roughly 2 million clones, just under 95% of which are singletons.

The source of this sequence is a man aged 18-30 years in good health. Source material: naive CD8+ T cells sorted from blood. The chain carries TRBV14 and TRBJ1-1; 7 nucleotides agree with TRBD1. The CDR3 sequence is CASSQEQGTTEAFF. CDR3 nucleotides: TGTGCCAGCAGCCAAGAACAGGGGACCACTGAAGCTTTCTTT.